The entry below gives a single T cell receptor (beta chain) sequence along with its context. Its cognate antigen has yet to be identified. A junction boundary mismatches the germline segment, possibly from a read error. The library was generated by multiplex PCR. The instrument was an Illumina HiSeq 2500. TCRbeta libraries were built by three rounds of nested PCR using primers (Table S4), following protocols modified from ARM-PCR. Before sequencing, PCR products of 200-500 bp were cut from the gel and purified using the QIAquick gel extraction kit. Per the authors' processing: Reads were cleaned using Trimmomatic, were merged into complete CDR3 sequences using FLASH, and were assigned to V(D)J germline segments using MiTCR. Clonal diversity was calculated as the inverse Simpson's index using VDJtools. Productive reads were defined as in-frame sequences without a premature stop codon. TCRdb handled the public reads itself, with Q25 trimming in fastp and clone calling in MiXCR, and kept productive beta chains. Every CDR3 protein is listed once, alongside the most common genes and DNA of its rows. None of the V and J calls come from the authors' own analysis; TCRdb made them. The sample profile shows around 80,000 distinct CDR3 sequences; over 65% of them were found once. The ten largest account for under 50% of the sample.

RNA was isolated from bulk, unsorted tissue, and RNA quality was assessed with a NanoDrop ND-1000 and an Agilent 2100. Normal lung samples were distant non-tumor tissue taken more than 3 cm from the tumor edge. Donors were newly diagnosed lung cancer patients admitted for thoracic surgery in China between August and November 2014, without prior chemotherapy. Patients with previous radiotherapy or chemotherapy, or with another concurrent cancer, were excluded from the study. Surgical tissue pieces of roughly 1-2 cm3 were preserved in RNAlater solution and stored at -80 °C until use. This entry belongs to a study of tumor and adjacent non-tumor tissue in lung cancer (dated by TCRdb to 2016 to 2019). About the full investigation: Of the cohort, over 9 patients had adenocarcinoma, 2 had squamous cell carcinoma and 1 had small cell lung cancer. A total of some 130 million productive TCRbeta reads were generated by sequencing, corresponding to an average of approximately 4.5 million reads per sample. Among the approximately 15 patients, ages ranged from about 31 to 76 years, roughly ten were men and 5 were women, and disease was TNM stage I to III. The study compared bulk TCRbeta repertoires between lung tumor tissue and matched distant non-tumor lung tissue from over twelve lung cancer patients. TCRbeta CDR3 sequencing was performed on a few dozen paired specimens, with one tumor sample and one normal lung sample collected per patient.

The full study reports these points: Because peripheral blood was not sequenced, the blood TCRbeta repertoires of the lung cancer patients in the study went unexamined. Significantly higher TCR diversity was found in younger patients, and higher tumor TCR diversity was associated with shorter overall and disease-free survival. Neither the sequencing platform nor unique molecular identifiers are named or mentioned anywhere in the methods. Significantly higher TCR diversity (inverse Simpson) was observed in tumor tissue than in normal lung tissue (around 450 vs 150, P = 0.0075, Mann-Whitney U test). The top 100 clones made up a significantly larger cumulative share of the repertoire in normal lung than in tumor tissue. Only approximately 16 patients were included in the cohort, and the need for larger samples and more detailed clinical data was noted by the authors.

Input material: distant non-tumor lung tissue. This clonotype was obtained from a man between 65 and 85 years old with non-small cell lung cancer.

CDR3 protein: CANTLRGTEASF. The nucleotides are TGTGCCAACACATTGAGGGGTACTGAAGCTTCCTTT. The chain links TRBV11-2 with TRBJ1-1; perhaps TRBD1 is the D gene, with 5 bases matching. Via the germline V gene, CDR1 is SGHAT and CDR2 FQNNGV. The CDR3 covers 12 residues, taking in both the cysteine and the phenylalanine. Only CDR3 DNA is held: 36 bases, read in frame from base 1.